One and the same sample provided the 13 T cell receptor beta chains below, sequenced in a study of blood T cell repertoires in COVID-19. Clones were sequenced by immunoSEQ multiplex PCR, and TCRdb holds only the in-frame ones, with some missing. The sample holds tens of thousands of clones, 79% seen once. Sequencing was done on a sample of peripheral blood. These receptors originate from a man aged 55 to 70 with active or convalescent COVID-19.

The CDR3 coding sequence is TGCAGCGTTGAAGATCAGGCAGGCCCAGAAAACACCATATATTTT. It translates to CSVEDQAGPENTIYF. The chain couples TRBV29-1 to TRBJ1-3; D is unresolved. CDR1 and CDR2 (germline): SQVTM, ANQGSEA. The CDR3 covers 15 residues. The germline V and J ends were trimmed by 0 bases and 6 bases, with 15 bases remaining between them.

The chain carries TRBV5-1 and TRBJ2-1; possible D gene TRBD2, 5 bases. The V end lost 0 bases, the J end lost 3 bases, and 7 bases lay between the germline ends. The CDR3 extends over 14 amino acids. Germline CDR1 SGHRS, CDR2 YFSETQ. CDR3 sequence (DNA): TGCGCCAGCAGCTTGGCTACTAGCTACAATGAGCAGTTCTTC. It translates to CASSLATSYNEQFF.

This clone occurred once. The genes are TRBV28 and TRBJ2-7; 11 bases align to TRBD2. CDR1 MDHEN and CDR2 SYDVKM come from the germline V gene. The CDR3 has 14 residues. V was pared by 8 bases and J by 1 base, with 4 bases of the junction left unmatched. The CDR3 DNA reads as TGTGCCAGCCGTAGCGGGGGGGCTTCCTACGAGCAGTACTTC. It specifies CASRSGGASYEQYF.

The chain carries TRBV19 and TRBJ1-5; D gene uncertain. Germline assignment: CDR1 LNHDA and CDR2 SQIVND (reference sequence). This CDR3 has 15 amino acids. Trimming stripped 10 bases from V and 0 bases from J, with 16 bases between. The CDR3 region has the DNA TGTGCCATAATTCGGGGAAACCTTAGCAATCAGCCCCAGCATTTT. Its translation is CAIIRGNLSNQPQHF.

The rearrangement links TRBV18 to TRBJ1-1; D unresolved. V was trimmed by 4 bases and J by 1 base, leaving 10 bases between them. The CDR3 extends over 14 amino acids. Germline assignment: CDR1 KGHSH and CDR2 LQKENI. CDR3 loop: CASSRTTENTEAFF. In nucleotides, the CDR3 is TGTGCCAGCTCACGAACTACTGAGAACACTGAAGCTTTCTTT.

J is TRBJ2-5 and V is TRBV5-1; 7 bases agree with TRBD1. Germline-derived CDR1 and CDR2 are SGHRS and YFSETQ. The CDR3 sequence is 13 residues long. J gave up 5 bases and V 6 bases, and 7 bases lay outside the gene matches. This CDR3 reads CASNVQGRETQYF. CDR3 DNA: TGCGCCAGCAACGTACAGGGGCGGGAGACCCAGTACTTC.

The chain's CDR3 is CASSQDSGGIYGYTF. The CDR3 bases are TGCGCCAGCAGCCAAGATTCGGGGGGGATTTATGGCTACACCTTC. V and J are TRBV4-1 and TRBJ1-2; tentatively, D is TRBD1 (5 bases). With 0 bases removed from V and 5 bases from J, the gap between germline ends came to 13 bases. Germline V CDR1 and CDR2: MGHRA, YSYEKL. The CDR3 is 15 residues long.

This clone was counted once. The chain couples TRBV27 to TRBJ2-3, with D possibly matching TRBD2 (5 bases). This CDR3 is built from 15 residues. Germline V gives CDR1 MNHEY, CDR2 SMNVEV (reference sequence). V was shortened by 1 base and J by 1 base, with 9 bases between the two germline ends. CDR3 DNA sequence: TGTGCCAGCAGTTTATTCCTAGCTGGCACAGATACGCAGTATTTT. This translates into CASSLFLAGTDTQYF.

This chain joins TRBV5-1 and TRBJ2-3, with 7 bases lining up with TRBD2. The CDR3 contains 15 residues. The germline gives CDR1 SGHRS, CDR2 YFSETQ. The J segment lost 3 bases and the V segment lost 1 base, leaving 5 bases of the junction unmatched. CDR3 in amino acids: CASSLRAGGTDTQYF. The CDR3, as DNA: TGCGCCAGCAGCTTGAGGGCCGGGGGGACAGATACGCAGTATTTT.

CDR3 sequence (DNA): TGCGCCAGCAGCCAAGATATCCTCTCCGCCAGGGCTGAAGCTTTCTTT. Encoded protein: CASSQDILSARAEAFF. The gene calls are TRBV4-1 and TRBJ1-1, with D possibly matching TRBD1 (5 bases). V was pared by 0 bases and J by 6 bases, with 17 bases between. The CDR3 totals 16 residues. The germline gives CDR1 MGHRA, CDR2 YSYEKL.

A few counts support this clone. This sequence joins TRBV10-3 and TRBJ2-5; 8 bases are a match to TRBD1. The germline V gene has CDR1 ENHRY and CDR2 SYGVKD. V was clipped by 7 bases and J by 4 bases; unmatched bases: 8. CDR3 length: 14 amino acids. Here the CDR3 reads CAINTGTGRETQYF. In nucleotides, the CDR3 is TGTGCCATCAATACAGGGACAGGTCGAGAGACCCAGTACTTC.

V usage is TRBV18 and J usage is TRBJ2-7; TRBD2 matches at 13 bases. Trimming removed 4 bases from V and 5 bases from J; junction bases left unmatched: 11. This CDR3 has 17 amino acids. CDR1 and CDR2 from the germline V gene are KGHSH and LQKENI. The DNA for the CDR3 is TGTGCCAGCTCACGAGAAGCCGGGACTAGCGGGGTAAACGAGCAGTACTTC. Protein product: CASSREAGTSGVNEQYF.

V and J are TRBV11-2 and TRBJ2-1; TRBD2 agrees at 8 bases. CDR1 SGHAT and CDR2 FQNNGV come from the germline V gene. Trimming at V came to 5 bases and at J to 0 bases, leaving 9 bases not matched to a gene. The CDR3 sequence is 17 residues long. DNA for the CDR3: TGTGCCAGCAGCCCCCTCATAGCGGGGAACTCCTACAATGAGCAGTTCTTC. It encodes CASSPLIAGNSYNEQFF.